Listed below are T cell receptor beta chains from one sample, sequenced in a study of beta chain features in type 1 diabetes. Using immunoSEQ multiplex PCR, the repertoire was profiled, and TCRdb retains in-frame clones only, with some absent. Found here are roughly 730,000 clones, 13% of them singletons; the top ten hold less than 0.025%. Sequencing was done on a sample of naive CD4+ T cells from blood. These receptors originate from a man aged 18 to 29 with type 1 diabetes. Each CDR3 is given with its conserved first and last residue. The D gene is left open where the match is weak. Clone sizes are given selectively: once, few, many, or a class where the clone is expanded.

J,D,size,V,CDR3,DNA
TRBJ2-3,-,-,TRBV6-5,CASSYSSGGTDTQYF,TGTGCCAGCAGTTACTCGAGTGGAGGCACAGATACGCAGTATTTT
TRBJ2-1,-,few,TRBV29-1,CSLRANYNEQFF,TGCAGCCTTCGGGCGAACTACAATGAGCAGTTCTTC
TRBJ2-7,-,few,TRBV5-1,CASSLSQGFEQYF,TGCGCCAGCAGCTTGAGCCAGGGTTTCGAGCAGTACTTC
TRBJ2-7,TRBD1,-,TRBV2,CASRGGQGKLSYEQYF,TGTGCCAGCAGGGGAGGACAGGGCAAACTCTCCTACGAGCAGTACTTC
TRBJ1-1,-,few,TRBV19,CASSIGAEAFF,TGTGCCAGTAGTATTGGCGCTGAAGCTTTCTTT
TRBJ2-4,-,-,TRBV27,CASSYRGAGSRNIQYF,TGTGCCAGCAGTTATCGGGGGGCTGGGAGTCGAAACATTCAGTACTTC
TRBJ2-7,TRBD2,once,TRBV5-4,CASSMTAGPYEQYF,TGTGCCAGCAGTATGACAGCGGGGCCTTACGAGCAGTACTTC
TRBJ2-5,TRBD1,few,TRBV14,CASSQREGARGQETQYF,TGTGCCAGCAGCCAACGCGAGGGGGCACGGGGCCAAGAGACCCAGTACTTC
TRBJ1-5,-,-,TRBV30,CAWSSVLEGFQPQHF,TGTGCCTGGAGTTCGGTTTTAGAGGGTTTTCAGCCCCAGCATTTT
TRBJ1-1,-,-,TRBV30,CAWSSRAMNTEAFF,TGTGCCTGGAGTTCTCGGGCCATGAACACTGAAGCTTTCTTT
TRBJ2-4,-,-,TRBV7-9,CASSLDQGLAKNIQYF,TGTGCCAGCAGCTTAGATCAGGGTCTAGCCAAAAACATTCAGTACTTC
TRBJ2-5,TRBD2,-,TRBV4-1,CASSQDSTSGGETQYF,TGCGCCAGCAGCCAAGATTCTACTAGCGGGGGTGAGACCCAGTACTTC
TRBJ1-5,-,few,TRBV2,CASSDDSNQPQHF,TGTGCCAGCAGTGATGACAGCAATCAGCCCCAGCATTTT
TRBJ2-7,-,-,TRBV30,CAWRRQGPHEQYF,TGTGCCTGGAGACGCCAGGGGCCCCACGAGCAGTACTTC
TRBJ2-6,-,few,TRBV18,CASSPGTTGANVLTF,TGTGCCAGCTCACCGGGGACGACTGGGGCCAACGTCCTGACTTTC
TRBJ1-6,-,-,TRBV7-6,CASSLGQSSSYNSPLHF,TGTGCCAGCAGCTTAGGACAGTCCAGCTCCTATAATTCACCCCTCCACTTT
TRBJ1-4,-,-,TRBV4-1,CASSQDLRQGAATNEKLFF,TGCGCCAGCAGCCAAGATCTCCGGCAGGGAGCTGCAACTAATGAAAAACTGTTTTTT
TRBJ2-3,TRBD2,few,TRBV30,CAWTKRGRGDTQYF,TGTGCCTGGACCAAGCGGGGGCGAGGGGATACGCAGTATTTT
TRBJ2-7,TRBD1,few,TRBV30,CAWGTGGEQYF,TGTGCCTGGGGGACAGGAGGCGAGCAGTACTTC
TRBJ1-2,-,few,TRBV30,CAWSSSSHGYTF,TGTGCCTGGAGTTCCTCCTCACATGGCTACACCTTC
TRBJ1-5,-,-,TRBV15,CATSINSNQPQHF,TGTGCCACCAGCATCAATAGCAATCAGCCCCAGCATTTT
TRBJ1-2,-,few,TRBV5-1,CASSLMADGRYGYTF,TGCGCCAGCAGCTTGATGGCCGACGGGCGATATGGCTACACCTTC
TRBJ1-4,-,-,TRBV30,CAWGAAANEKLFF,TGTGCCTGGGGTGCGGCAGCTAATGAAAAACTGTTTTTT
TRBJ2-1,-,few,TRBV5-1,CASSLRRGNEQFF,TGCGCCAGCAGCTTGCGGCGGGGTAATGAGCAGTTCTTC
TRBJ1-5,-,-,TRBV6-1,CASSARPVIGNQPQHF,TGTGCCAGCAGTGCTCGGCCGGTTATCGGCAATCAGCCCCAGCATTTT
TRBJ2-7,-,few,TRBV19,CASSKPQGHEQYF,TGTGCCAGTAGTAAACCTCAGGGCCACGAGCAGTACTTC
TRBJ2-7,TRBD1,few,TRBV18,CASSPGTAYEQYF,TGTGCCAGCTCCCCCGGGACAGCGTACGAGCAGTACTTC
TRBJ1-5,-,few,TRBV30,CAWSGQFNQPQHF,TGTGCCTGGAGCGGACAGTTCAATCAGCCCCAGCATTTT
TRBJ1-2,-,few,TRBV5-1,CASSLVDSNYGYTF,TGCGCCAGCAGCTTGGTTGATTCTAACTATGGCTACACCTTC
TRBJ1-4,TRBD1,-,TRBV30,CAWNPGQGSEKLFF,TGTGCCTGGAATCCGGGACAGGGGAGTGAAAAACTGTTTTTT
TRBJ2-5,-,-,TRBV13,CASSFGQPTQETQYF,TGTGCCAGCAGCTTCGGACAGCCAACCCAAGAGACCCAGTACTTC
TRBJ1-1,-,few,TRBV5-6,CASMSGTEAFF,TGTGCCAGTATGAGTGGCACTGAAGCTTTCTTT
TRBJ1-2,-,few,TRBV18,CASSPTGTYGYTF,TGTGCCAGCTCTCCCACCGGGACGTATGGCTACACCTTC
TRBJ2-7,TRBD1,-,TRBV30,CAWTGQGIYEQYF,TGTGCCTGGACGGGACAGGGGATCTACGAGCAGTACTTC
TRBJ2-1,TRBD2,-,TRBV2,CASSYLAGGRYNEQFF,TGTGCCAGCAGTTACCTAGCGGGGGGACGGTACAATGAGCAGTTCTTC
TRBJ2-3,-,-,TRBV6-4,CASQSGDTQYF,TGTGCCAGCCAGTCTGGTGATACGCAGTATTTT
TRBJ2-2,TRBD2,few,TRBV4-2,CASSLEGGGATGELFF,TGTGCCAGCAGCCTAGAAGGCGGGGGGGCAACCGGGGAGCTGTTTTTT
TRBJ2-3,-,few,TRBV12-5,CASGFGLGTDTQYF,TGTGCTAGTGGTTTCGGCCTCGGCACAGATACGCAGTATTTT
TRBJ1-5,-,-,TRBV9,CASSVAPSNQPQHF,TGTGCCAGCAGCGTAGCCCCTAGCAATCAGCCCCAGCATTTT
TRBJ1-1,-,-,TRBV19,CASSFMNTEAFF,TGTGCCAGTAGCTTTATGAACACTGAAGCTTTCTTT
TRBJ1-1,TRBD1,few,TRBV18,CASFPGTGVGTEAFF,TGTGCCAGCTTCCCCGGGACAGGGGTGGGCACTGAAGCTTTCTTT
TRBJ2-7,TRBD1,-,TRBV29-1,CSEGPGQDTYEQYF,TGCAGCGAAGGGCCGGGACAGGATACCTACGAGCAGTACTTC
TRBJ2-3,-,-,TRBV6-8,CASSLVAEPTDTQYF,TGTGCCAGCAGTTTAGTAGCGGAACCCACAGATACGCAGTATTTT
TRBJ1-2,-,-,TRBV11-3,CASSLAPDGDYGYTF,TGTGCCAGCAGCTTAGCTCCGGACGGAGACTATGGCTACACCTTC
TRBJ2-7,TRBD1,-,TRBV7-8,CASSSRGREQYF,TGTGCCAGCAGCTCCAGGGGGCGTGAGCAGTACTTC
TRBJ2-7,-,few,TRBV18,CASSPLAAYEQYF,TGTGCCAGCTCACCATTGGCCGCGTACGAGCAGTACTTC
TRBJ2-2,-,-,TRBV15,CATSSLQGTGELFF,TGTGCCACCAGCAGCCTACAGGGAACCGGGGAGCTGTTTTTT
TRBJ2-1,-,-,TRBV5-1,CASSLGQTTENEQFF,TGCGCCAGCAGCTTGGGACAGACCACAGAGAATGAGCAGTTCTTC
TRBJ2-7,TRBD1,-,TRBV14,CASSQVQGNYEQYF,TGTGCCAGCAGCCAAGTACAGGGGAACTACGAGCAGTACTTC
TRBJ1-1,-,few,TRBV9,CASSVNVMNTEAFF,TGTGCCAGCAGCGTAAACGTAATGAACACTGAAGCTTTCTTT
TRBJ2-1,TRBD2,few,TRBV4-1,CATVGLAGGKTYNEQFF,TGCGCCACCGTGGGTTTGGCGGGGGGGAAGACGTACAATGAGCAGTTCTTC
TRBJ2-7,TRBD1,few,TRBV6-1,CASSDLGQGISQYF,TGTGCCAGCAGTGATCTCGGACAGGGAATATCGCAGTACTTC
TRBJ1-2,-,few,TRBV9,CASNQRGQGSGYTF,TGTGCCAGCAACCAGCGGGGGCAGGGATCGGGCTACACCTTC